Shown below are 27 T cell receptor beta chains from a single sample sequenced in a study of T cell repertoires and HLA-DP antigens. The repertoire was sequenced with immunoSEQ multiplex PCR; TCRdb's copy has only in-frame clones and lacks some. The sample lists about 73,000 clones, 80% seen once, with 1.5% to 2% in the top ten. The antigens of these receptors remain unknown. Sequencing was done on a sample of CD4+ T cells from PBMCs. The receptors originated from a man between 60 and 75 years old in good health and CMV-seronegative.

This chain links TRBV25-1 with TRBJ2-7; 8 nucleotides line up with TRBD1. The CDR3 runs to 15 residues. V gave up 3 bases and J gave up 3 bases; unmatched junction bases: 7. The V gene's germline CDR1 is MGHDK and CDR2 SYGVNS. The CDR3 nucleotides are TGTGCCAGCAGTGAGTGGGGACAGGTTCGCTACGAGCAGTACGTC. Its protein is CASSEWGQVRYEQYV.

V is TRBV5-1 and J is TRBJ1-5; tentative D call: TRBD1 (6 bases). The CDR3 consists of 14 residues. Germline CDR1 is SGHRS and CDR2 is YFSETQ. With 0 bases removed from V and 8 bases from J, the gap between germline ends came to 12 bases. The CDR3 DNA reads as TGCGCCAGCAGCTTGGTACAGGGTGGAGAGCCCCAGCATTTT. Translation: CASSLVQGGEPQHF. Combining the CDR3 with reference TRBV5-1 and TRBJ1-5 gives the whole variable domain KAGVTQTPRYLIKTRGQQVTLSCSPISGHRSVSWYQQTPGQGLQFLFEYFSETQRNKGNFPGRFSGRQFSNSRSEMNVSTLELGDSALYLCASSLVQGGEPQHFGDGTRLSIL.

The chain links TRBV30 to TRBJ2-3, with 9 bases that match TRBD2. V shed 2 bases and J 3 bases; nucleotides not matched to a gene: 3. The CDR3 length is 14 residues. The germline V gene has CDR1 GTSNPN and CDR2 SVGIG (reference sequence). This CDR3 is CAWSRLAGTDTQYF. Written as DNA, the CDR3 is TGTGCCTGGAGTCGCCTAGCGGGGACAGATACGCAGTATTTT. Complete variable domain (other parts from reference TRBV30 and TRBJ2-3): SQTIHQWPATLVQPVGSPLSLECTVEGTSNPNLYWYRQAAGRGLQLLFYSVGIGQISSEVPQNLSASRPQDRQFILSSKKLLLSDSGFYLCAWSRLAGTDTQYFGPGTRLTVL.

This clone was found once. The gene calls are TRBV7-2 and TRBJ2-5; D unresolved. CDR3 length: 14 residues. Per the germline V gene, CDR1 is SGHTA and CDR2 is FQGNSA. V dropped 11 bases and J dropped 1 base, with 17 bases sitting between them. The CDR3 nucleotides are TGTGCCGAAGGCCCGGTGAGCAGCCAAGAGACCCAGTACTTC. This sequence encodes CAEGPVSSQETQYF.

The chain is built from TRBV19 and TRBJ1-4; D not certain. The CDR3 is made up of 13 amino acids. Trimming took 6 bases from V and 4 from J, leaving 9 bases between them. Per the germline V gene, CDR1 is LNHDA and CDR2 is SQIVND (reference sequence). The CDR3 loop is CASRGVNNEKLFF. CDR3 DNA sequence: TGTGCCAGTAGGGGCGTCAATAATGAAAAACTGTTTTTT.

The chain joins TRBV5-5 to TRBJ1-2; no clear D. Germline-derived CDR1 and CDR2 are SGHKS and YYEKEE (reference sequence). The CDR3 covers 15 residues. The ends were cut back, 3 bases at V and 1 base at J, with 13 bases in the middle. The CDR3 is CASSSDKGFNYGYTF. The CDR3 DNA follows: TGTGCCAGCAGCTCCGACAAAGGATTTAACTATGGCTACACCTTC.

This clone was found a few times. The chain couples TRBV15 to TRBJ1-5; weak D call: TRBD1 (5 bases). There are 13 residues in the CDR3. V lost 3 bases and J 4 bases, leaving 7 bases between the germline ends. Germline CDR1 is LNHNV and CDR2 is YYDKDF (reference sequence). The CDR3 sequence: CATSRDINQPQHF. CDR3 sequence (DNA): TGTGCCACCAGCAGGGACATAAATCAGCCCCAGCATTTT. The full variable domain, completed using reference TRBV15 and TRBJ1-5, is DAMVIQNPRYQVTQFGKPVTLSCSQTLNHNVMYWYQQKSSQAPKLLFHYYDKDFNNEADTPDNFQSRRPNTSFCFLDIRSPGLGDTAMYLCATSRDINQPQHFGDGTRLSIL.

The chain links TRBV13 to TRBJ2-7; a weak D match, TRBD1 (6 bases). V lost 5 bases and J 1 base, leaving 15 bases between the germline ends. Germline V CDR1 and CDR2: PRHDT, FYEKMQ (reference sequence). This CDR3 region has 15 residues. CDR3 DNA: TGTGCCAGCAGCCAAACTGGACAGTCTTCCTACGAGCAGTACGTC. Amino acid sequence: CASSQTGQSSYEQYV.

The V call is TRBV5-6, the J call TRBJ1-3, with D possibly matching TRBD1 (6 bases). Germline V gene data show CDR1 as SGHDT and CDR2 as YYEEEE. Trimming shortened V by 1 base and J by 0 bases, and 17 bases separated the two germline ends. This CDR3 comprises 18 residues. CDR3 nucleotide sequence: TGTGCCAGCAGCTTGAGAGGGGGGCTTTCGAGCTCTGGAAACACCATATATTTT. Its protein product is CASSLRGGLSSSGNTIYF.

This chain connects TRBV5-4 to TRBJ1-6, with no clear D. With 0 bases removed from V and 7 bases from J, the gap between germline ends came to 8 bases. The CDR3 consists of 14 residues. Germline V gene lookup returns CDR1 SGHNT and CDR2 YYREEE (reference sequence). The CDR3 protein is CASSLDHFNSPLHF. In nucleotides, the CDR3 is TGTGCCAGCAGCTTGGATCATTTCAATTCACCCCTCCACTTT.

This chain links TRBV18 with TRBJ2-5; D ambiguous. The CDR3 runs to 14 residues. V lost 0 bases and J lost 2, with 7 bases in between. The germline V gene has CDR1 KGHSH and CDR2 LQKENI. The CDR3 sequence: CASSPPADQETQYF. The CDR3 coding sequence is TGTGCCAGCTCACCACCGGCAGATCAAGAGACCCAGTACTTC.

V and J are TRBV19 and TRBJ2-1; no clear D gene. The V end was cut by 2 bases, the J end by 13 bases, with 15 bases between. This CDR3 spans 13 amino acids. Germline CDR1 LNHDA, CDR2 SQIVND (reference sequence). The CDR3 DNA follows: TGTGCCAGTAGTATAATGCACAGTCAGGTTCAGTTCTTC. Translation: CASSIMHSQVQFF. Filled out from reference TRBV19 and TRBJ2-1, the complete variable domain reads DGGITQSPKYLFRKEGQNVTLSCEQNLNHDAMYWYRQDPGQGLRLIYYSQIVNDFQKGDIAEGYSVSREKKESFPLTVTSAQKNPTAFYLCASSIMHSQVQFFGPGTRLTVL.

This rearrangement joins TRBV5-4 to TRBJ2-6; a possible D gene is TRBD1 (5 bases). This CDR3 is 15 amino acids long. The V end lost 4 bases, the J end lost 1 base, and 9 bases lay between the germline ends. CDR1 and CDR2 from the germline V gene are SGHNT and YYREEE (reference sequence). CDR3 sequence (DNA): TGTGCCAGCAGCGCCCAGGGATCTGGGGCCAACGTCCTGACTTTC. Its translation is CASSAQGSGANVLTF.

This chain joins TRBV27 and TRBJ2-3; a weak D match, TRBD2 (7 bases). Germline V gives CDR1 MNHEY, CDR2 SMNVEV (reference sequence). This CDR3 has 14 residues. The ends were cut back, 6 bases at V and 2 bases at J, with 12 bases in the middle. CDR3 in DNA: TGTGCCAGCAGGCTCCGGGGGGCCACAGATACGCAGTATTTT. Encoded protein: CASRLRGATDTQYF.

This chain connects TRBV28 to TRBJ2-4, with D uncertain. V was shortened by 5 bases and J by 3 bases, with 8 bases between the two germline ends. The CDR3 has 13 amino acids. Germline V gene sequence: CDR1 MDHEN, CDR2 SYDVKM. CDR3: CASSNPGKNIQYF. The CDR3 DNA is TGTGCCAGCAGTAATCCAGGCAAAAACATTCAGTACTTC.

This chain uses TRBV4-1 with TRBJ2-3, with 12 bases fitting TRBD2. CDR3 length equals 16 residues. Losses at the gene ends were 2 bases for V and 6 bases for J; bases not matched to a gene: 6. The V gene's germline CDR1 is MGHRA and CDR2 YSYEKL. The CDR3 nucleotides read TGCGCCAGCAGCCAACCGTCTAGCGGGAGGGCCGATACGCAGTATTTT. This gives the protein CASSQPSSGRADTQYF.

The table lists this clone with many counts. The J gene is TRBJ2-5, the V gene TRBV30; 13 nucleotides line up with TRBD2. The CDR3 spans 14 residues. Germline V gene sequence: CDR1 GTSNPN, CDR2 SVGIG (reference sequence). The V segment lost 5 bases and the J segment 5 bases; nucleotides outside the gene matches: 5. The CDR3 region is CAWGTSGAGETQYF. The CDR3 nucleotides are TGTGCCTGGGGGACTAGCGGGGCTGGGGAGACCCAGTACTTC.

This clone was seen once. The chain combines TRBV5-1 with TRBJ2-1; 10 bases map to TRBD2. The ends lost 6 bases at V and 9 bases at J; junction bases unmatched: 12. CDR1 and CDR2 from the germline V gene are SGHRS and YFSETQ. CDR3 size: 15 residues. The CDR3, as DNA: TGCGCCAGCACGGAGCGGGAGGGCCTTAGAGGTGAGCAGTTCTTC. It is translated as CASTEREGLRGEQFF.

The V and J genes are TRBV10-3 and TRBJ2-7, with 12 nucleotides matching TRBD2. This CDR3 has 16 amino acids. V gave up 4 bases and J gave up 6 bases; unmatched junction bases: 10. The germline V gene encodes CDR1 ENHRY and CDR2 SYGVKD. Here the CDR3 DNA reads TGTGCCATCAGTGCGACGCTAGCGGGGGGGGCAGGCGAGCAGTACTTC. Protein sequence: CAISATLAGGAGEQYF.

The chain is built from TRBV4-3 and TRBJ1-2; 7 nucleotides match TRBD1. CDR1 and CDR2 (germline): LGHNA, YSLEER. V gave up 3 bases and J gave up 6 bases; unmatched junction bases: 7. This CDR3 has 14 amino acids. The CDR3 nucleotides read TGCGCCAGCAGCCACCTTCAGGGGGAAAATGGCTACACCTTC. This translates into CASSHLQGENGYTF.

The chain carries TRBV6-1 and TRBJ1-1; D possibly corresponds to TRBD1 (6 bases). This CDR3 contains 14 residues. Trimming stripped 6 bases from V and 0 bases from J, with 11 bases between. Germline V gene data show CDR1 as MNHNS and CDR2 as SASEGT. As DNA, the CDR3 is TGTGCCAGCAGCCCAACAGGGATGAACACTGAAGCTTTCTTT. Residues: CASSPTGMNTEAFF.

V is TRBV7-2 and J is TRBJ2-3; TRBD2 matches at 10 bases. The CDR3 has 16 amino acids. The germline V gene has CDR1 SGHTA and CDR2 FQGNSA. V shed 1 base, J shed 4 bases, and the junction held 5 bases outside the gene matches. This CDR3 is CASSLDLAGAPDTQYF. The CDR3 DNA reads TGTGCCAGCAGCTTAGATCTAGCGGGGGCCCCAGATACGCAGTATTTT.

The chain carries TRBV6-1 and TRBJ2-7; D remains ambiguous. V dropped 5 bases and J dropped 0 bases, with 5 bases sitting between them. The CDR3 consists of 12 residues. Germline V gene data show CDR1 as MNHNS and CDR2 as SASEGT. As DNA, the CDR3 is TGTGCCAGCAGTCAAAGCTCCTACGAGCAGTACGTC. Residues: CASSQSSYEQYV.

This clone was recorded once. J is TRBJ1-4 and V is TRBV30; weak D call: TRBD1 (6 bases). Germline V gene sequence: CDR1 GTSNPN, CDR2 SVGIG (reference sequence). CDR3 size: 13 residues. The ends were cut back, 3 bases at V and 3 bases at J, with 8 bases in the middle. CDR3 sequence (DNA): TGTGCCTGGAGGGACAGACCTAATGAAAAACTGTTTTTT. It translates to CAWRDRPNEKLFF.

This clone was seen just once. This chain joins TRBV27 and TRBJ2-2, with 7 bases identical to TRBD2. The J segment lost 9 bases and the V segment lost 3 bases, leaving 7 bases of the junction unmatched. The germline V gene encodes CDR1 MNHEY and CDR2 SMNVEV (reference sequence). CDR3 length: 14 amino acids. The CDR3 DNA reads as TGTGCCAGCAGTTTCTGGGAGGGCCAAAGGGAGCTGTTTTTT. This encodes CASSFWEGQRELFF.

This chain links TRBV10-3 with TRBJ1-2, with TRBD1 identical over 9 bases. The CDR3 consists of 15 residues. Per germline, CDR1 ENHRY and CDR2 SYGVKD. The trim removed 6 bases at V and 8 bases at J, leaving 13 bases unmatched. The CDR3 sequence is CAIRARDRVDGGYTF. For the CDR3, the DNA is TGTGCCATCAGGGCGCGGGACAGGGTGGACGGGGGCTACACCTTC.

V is TRBV7-2 and J is TRBJ2-7, with a weak D call TRBD2 (5 bases). The CDR3 covers 13 residues. Germline loops: CDR1 SGHTA, CDR2 FQGNSA. V was trimmed by 1 base and J by 2 bases, leaving 6 bases between them. The CDR3 DNA reads TGTGCCAGCAGCTTAGAGACTACCTACGAGCAGTACGTC. It encodes CASSLETTYEQYV.